Described below is a single TCR beta chain sequence and its context. Measured with immunoSEQ multiplex PCR; TCRdb has only the in-frame clones, and not every one. The sample gives 60,000 or so clones, more than 70% of which show up once; approximately 7% is in the top ten. This sample was taken from a study of blood T cell repertoires in COVID-19. At the level of the study: COVID-19 samples from acute and convalescent phases originated in the United States, Italy and Spain.

Per the germline V gene, CDR1 is GTSNPN and CDR2 is SVGIG (reference sequence). V shed 4 bases and J 3 bases; nucleotides not matched to a gene: 5. This CDR3 has 13 residues. Input material: peripheral blood. The source of this sequence is a man in his sixties with acute or convalescent COVID-19. The chain carries TRBV30 and TRBJ2-7; 8 positions agree with TRBD1. CDR3 sequence (DNA): TGTGCCTGGACCCGACAGGGGATCTACGAGCAGTACTTC. This sequence encodes CAWTRQGIYEQYF.